The present T cell receptor beta chain was sequenced within a study of blood T cell repertoires in COVID-19. On the study more broadly: Acute and convalescent COVID-19 samples came from the United States, Italy and Spain. From T cells, B-cell-depleted T cells, or PBMCs came the material, which was cDNA or gDNA.

Germline CDR1 and CDR2: SGHNT and YYREEE (reference sequence). The trim removed 4 bases at V and 5 bases at J, leaving 4 bases unmatched. The CDR3 has 13 amino acids. In the original analysis: Cell counts per sample came from amplifying reference gene primers. Clones were read by immunoSEQ multiplex PCR, and TCRdb kept only the in-frame ones, dropping some. D and trimming come from the DNA, and the V and J calls and clone size come from that table. Of some 150,000 clones listed, 84% are singletons. Exposed participants came across a COVID-19 case within 2 weeks before study entry. Sequenced sample: PBMCs or T cells enriched from blood (not recorded which). This sequence joins TRBV5-4 and TRBJ2-7; TRBD1 agrees at 9 bases. This TCR derives from a woman aged 50 to 60 who had been exposed to COVID-19. CDR3 DNA: TGTGCCAGCAGCCGGGACAGGGTCCACGAGCAGTACTTC. Its translation: CASSRDRVHEQYF.